The next 9 T cell receptor beta chains were all read from a single sample in a study of glioma-infiltrating T cells. Amplification of TCR alpha and beta CDR3 regions from RNA used iRepertoire nested multiplex PCR. One entry per CDR3 protein results from TCRdb running MiXCR on the multiplex PCR reads. The data show under 200,000 distinct CDR3 sequences, more than 35% seen once. The source material was glioma tissue, nonneoplastic brain tissue, or PBMCs (not recorded which). These receptors were collected from a human donor with low-grade glioma or glioblastoma, undergoing nonglioma brain surgery, or in good health (not recorded which).

This clonotype was seen at least ten times. J is TRBJ2-7 and V is TRBV6-1; D unresolved. The CDR3 length is 12 residues. CDR1 and CDR2 from the germline V gene are MNHNS and SASEGT. V gave up 5 bases and J gave up 9 bases, with 14 bases separating them. The chain's CDR3 is CASSTGREWQYF. As DNA, the CDR3 is TGTGCCAGCAGTACCGGGCGAGAATGGCAGTACTTC.

This clonotype showed up many times. The genes are TRBV19 and TRBJ1-5; 10 bases line up with TRBD1. This CDR3 region has 14 residues. Trimming at V came to 6 bases and at J to 4 bases, leaving 3 bases not matched to a gene. Germline V gene data show CDR1 as LNHDA and CDR2 as SQIVND (reference sequence). The CDR3 nucleotides read TGTGCCAGTAGCTGGACAGGGGGAAATCAGCCCCAGCATTTT. Translated, it gives CASSWTGGNQPQHF.

As regards this clonotype: This could be a read error, since a much larger clone is one nucleotide away. The chain links TRBV12-3 or TRBV12-4 to TRBJ2-3, with D perhaps matching TRBD2 (6 bases). Between the trimmed V and J ends, which lost 2 bases and 4 bases, there was a span of 13 bases. This CDR3 comprises 15 residues. The CDR3 spells CASSLITSYADTQYF. CDR3 nucleotide sequence: TGTGCCAGCAGTTTAATTACTAGCTACGCAGATACGCAGTATTTT.

The chain recombines TRBV6-1 with TRBJ1-1; no reliable D call. V was pared by 1 base and J by 2 bases, with 5 bases between. This CDR3 has 13 amino acids. Germline V gene data show CDR1 as MNHNS and CDR2 as SASEGT. The CDR3: CASSEDSNTEAFF. The CDR3 region has the DNA TGTGCCAGCAGTGAAGACTCTAACACTGAAGCTTTCTTT.

This clonotype was found a few times. J is TRBJ1-3 and V is TRBV2, with unresolved D. There are 16 residues in the CDR3. Looked up from germline, CDR1 is SNHLY and CDR2 is FYNNEI. V was clipped by 0 bases and J by 0 bases, with 9 bases between them. The CDR3 nucleotides are TGTGCCAGCAGTGAAGCATTGGCAGTCTCTGGAAACACCATATATTTT. Protein sequence: CASSEALAVSGNTIYF. Based on the CDR3 plus reference TRBV2 and TRBJ1-3, the full variable domain is EPEVTQTPSHQVTQMGQEVILRCVPISNHLYFYWYRQILGQKVEFLVSFYNNEISEKSEIFDDQFSVERPDGSNFTLKIRSTKLEDSAMYFCASSEALAVSGNTIYFGEGSWLTVV.

Comments on this clonotype: Since a much larger clone is just one base distant, this may be a read error. The rearrangement links TRBV6-6 to TRBJ2-5; D possibly matches TRBD1 or TRBD2 (5 bases each). Per germline, CDR1 MNHNY and CDR2 SVGAGI (reference sequence). With 2 bases removed from V and 5 bases from J, the gap between germline ends came to 21 bases. CDR3 length: 17 residues. CDR3: CASSYGSRHGAAETQYF. In DNA, the CDR3 is TGTGCCAGCAGTTACGGGAGTCGACATGGGGCGGCGGAGACCCAGTACTTC.

This clonotype has more than one count but fewer than ten. V gene TRBV5-1 combines with J gene TRBJ2-1; no clear D gene. Germline CDR1 and CDR2: SGHRS and YFSETQ. The V end lost 4 bases, the J end lost 6 bases, and 8 bases lay between the germline ends. The CDR3 runs to 12 residues. CDR3 sequence: CASSVQSNEQFF. The CDR3 nucleotides read TGCGCCAGCAGCGTACAGAGCAATGAGCAGTTCTTC.

This clonotype was seen more than once but under ten times. V is TRBV4-2 and J is TRBJ2-2; D remains ambiguous. The CDR3 runs to 15 residues. Trimming took 1 base from V and 1 from J, leaving 7 bases between them. CDR1 and CDR2 from the germline V gene are LGHNA and YNFKEQ. CDR3 nucleotide sequence: TGTGCCAGCAGCCAAGGCAGATTGAACACCGGGGAGCTGTTTTTT. Residues: CASSQGRLNTGELFF.

This clonotype was counted ten times or more. V gene TRBV3-1 combines with J gene TRBJ2-5; D remains ambiguous. Germline CDR1 and CDR2: LGHDT and YNNKEL (reference sequence). Trimming shortened V by 2 bases and J by 1 base, and 2 bases separated the two germline ends. The CDR3 length is 12 residues. CDR3 loop: CASSQLQETQYF. The DNA of the CDR3 is TGTGCCAGCAGCCAACTCCAAGAGACCCAGTACTTC.